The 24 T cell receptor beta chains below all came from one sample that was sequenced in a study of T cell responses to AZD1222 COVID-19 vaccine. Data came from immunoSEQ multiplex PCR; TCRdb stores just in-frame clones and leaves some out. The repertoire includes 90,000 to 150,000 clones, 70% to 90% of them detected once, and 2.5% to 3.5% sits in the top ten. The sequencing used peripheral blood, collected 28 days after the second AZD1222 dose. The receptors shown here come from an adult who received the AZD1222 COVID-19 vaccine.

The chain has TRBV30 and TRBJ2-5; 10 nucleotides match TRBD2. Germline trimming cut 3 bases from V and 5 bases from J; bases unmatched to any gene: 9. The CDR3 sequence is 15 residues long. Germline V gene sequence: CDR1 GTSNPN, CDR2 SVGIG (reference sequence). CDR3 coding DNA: TGTGCCTGGAGCCGCAGCGGGGGGGCGCGGGAGACCCAGTACTTC. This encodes CAWSRSGGARETQYF.

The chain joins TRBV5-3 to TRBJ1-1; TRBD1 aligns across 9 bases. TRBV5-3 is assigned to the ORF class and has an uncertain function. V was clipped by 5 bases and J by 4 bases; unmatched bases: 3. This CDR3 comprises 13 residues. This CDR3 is CARRADRGTEAFF. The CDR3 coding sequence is TGTGCCAGAAGAGCGGACAGGGGCACTGAAGCTTTCTTT.

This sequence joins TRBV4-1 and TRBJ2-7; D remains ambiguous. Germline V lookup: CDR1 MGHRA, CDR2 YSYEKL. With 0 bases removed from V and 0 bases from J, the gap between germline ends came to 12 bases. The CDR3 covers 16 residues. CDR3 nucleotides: TGCGCCAGCAGCCAAGAACGACGCAGATTCTCCTACGAGCAGTACTTC. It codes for CASSQERRRFSYEQYF.

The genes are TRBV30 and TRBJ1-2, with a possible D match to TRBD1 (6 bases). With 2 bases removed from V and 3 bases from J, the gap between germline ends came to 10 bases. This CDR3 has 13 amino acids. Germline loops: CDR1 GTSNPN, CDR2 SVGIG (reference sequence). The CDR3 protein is CAWSLQGHYGYTF. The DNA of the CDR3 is TGTGCCTGGAGTCTACAGGGCCACTATGGCTACACCTTC.

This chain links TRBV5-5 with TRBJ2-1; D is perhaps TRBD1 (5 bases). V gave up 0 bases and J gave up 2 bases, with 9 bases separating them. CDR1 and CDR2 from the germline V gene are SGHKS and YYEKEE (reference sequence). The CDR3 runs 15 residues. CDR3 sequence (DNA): TGTGCCAGCAGCTTGGCCCAGGGAACCTACAATGAGCAGTTCTTC. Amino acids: CASSLAQGTYNEQFF.

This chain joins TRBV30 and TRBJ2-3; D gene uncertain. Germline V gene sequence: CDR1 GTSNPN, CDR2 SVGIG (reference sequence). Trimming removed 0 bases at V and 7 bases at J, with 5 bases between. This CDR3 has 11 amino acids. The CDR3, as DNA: TGTGCCTGGAGTGTACAATATACGCAGTATTTT. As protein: CAWSVQYTQYF.

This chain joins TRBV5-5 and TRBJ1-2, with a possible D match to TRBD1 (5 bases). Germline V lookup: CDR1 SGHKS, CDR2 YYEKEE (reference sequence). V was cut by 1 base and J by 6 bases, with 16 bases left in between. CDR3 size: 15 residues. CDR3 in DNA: TGTGCCAGCAGCTTGTTTGGGGGACGGAGCGATGGCTACACCTTC. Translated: CASSLFGGRSDGYTF.

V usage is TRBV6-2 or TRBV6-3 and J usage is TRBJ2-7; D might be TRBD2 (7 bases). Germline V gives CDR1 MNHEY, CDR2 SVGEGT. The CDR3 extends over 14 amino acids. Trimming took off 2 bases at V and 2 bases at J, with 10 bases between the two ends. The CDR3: CASSYGGGTYEQYF. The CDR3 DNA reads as TGTGCCAGCAGTTACGGGGGGGGCACCTACGAGCAGTACTTC.

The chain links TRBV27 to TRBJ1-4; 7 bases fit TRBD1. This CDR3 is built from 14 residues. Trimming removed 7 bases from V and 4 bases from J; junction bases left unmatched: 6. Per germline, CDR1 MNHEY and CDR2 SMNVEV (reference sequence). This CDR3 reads CASNLDRVNEKLFF. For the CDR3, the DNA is TGTGCCAGCAACTTAGACAGGGTTAATGAAAAACTGTTTTTT.

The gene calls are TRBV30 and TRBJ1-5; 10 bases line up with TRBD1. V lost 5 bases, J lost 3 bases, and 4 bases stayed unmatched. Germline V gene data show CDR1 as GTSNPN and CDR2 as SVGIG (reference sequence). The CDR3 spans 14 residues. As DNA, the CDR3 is TGTGCCTGGGGGACAGGGGCCATCAATCAGCCCCAGCATTTT. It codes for CAWGTGAINQPQHF.

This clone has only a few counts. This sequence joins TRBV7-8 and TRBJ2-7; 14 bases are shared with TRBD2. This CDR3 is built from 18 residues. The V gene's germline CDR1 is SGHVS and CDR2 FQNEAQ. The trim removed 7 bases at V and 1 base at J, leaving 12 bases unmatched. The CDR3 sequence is CASTHKHRTSGGSYEQYF. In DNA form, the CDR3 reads TGTGCCAGCACCCACAAGCATCGGACTAGCGGGGGGTCCTACGAGCAGTACTTC.

Here the CDR3 DNA reads TGTGCCAGCAGTGAAGAGGGACACCCGGGCACTGAAGCTTTCTTT. Its translation: CASSEEGHPGTEAFF. The V call is TRBV6-1, the J call TRBJ1-1, with D possibly matching TRBD1 (6 bases). Germline-derived CDR1 and CDR2 are MNHNS and SASEGT. The CDR3 length is 15 residues. V lost 1 base and J 4 bases, leaving 13 bases between the germline ends.

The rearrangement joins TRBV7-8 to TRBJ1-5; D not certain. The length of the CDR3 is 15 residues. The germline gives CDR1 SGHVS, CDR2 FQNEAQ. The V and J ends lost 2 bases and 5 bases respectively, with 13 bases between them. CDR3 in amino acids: CASSLLGQSHQPQHF. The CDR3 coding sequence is TGTGCCAGCAGCTTATTGGGCCAGAGCCATCAGCCCCAGCATTTT.

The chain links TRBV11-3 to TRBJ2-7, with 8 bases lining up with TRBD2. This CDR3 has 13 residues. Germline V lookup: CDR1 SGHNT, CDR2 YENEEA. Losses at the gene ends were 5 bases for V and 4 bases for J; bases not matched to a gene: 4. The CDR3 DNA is TGTGCCAGCAGCCGGGGGGGTAGATACGAGCAGTACTTC. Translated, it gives CASSRGGRYEQYF.

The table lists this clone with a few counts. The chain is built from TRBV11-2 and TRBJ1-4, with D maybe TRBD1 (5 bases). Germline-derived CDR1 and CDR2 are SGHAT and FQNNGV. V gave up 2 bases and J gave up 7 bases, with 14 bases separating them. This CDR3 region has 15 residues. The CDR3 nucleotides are TGTGCCAGCAGCTTATCACAAGGGGTTCTTGAAAAACTGTTTTTT. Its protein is CASSLSQGVLEKLFF.

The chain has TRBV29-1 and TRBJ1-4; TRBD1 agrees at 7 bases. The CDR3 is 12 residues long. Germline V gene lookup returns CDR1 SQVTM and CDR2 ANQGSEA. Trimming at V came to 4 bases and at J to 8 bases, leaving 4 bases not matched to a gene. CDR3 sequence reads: CSVVRGDEKLFF. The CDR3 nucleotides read TGCAGCGTTGTCAGGGGGGACGAAAAACTGTTTTTT.

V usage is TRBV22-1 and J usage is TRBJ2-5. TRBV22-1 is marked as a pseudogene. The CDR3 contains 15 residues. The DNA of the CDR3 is TGTCCTGGGAGCGCACGTAAGGACGAGGAAGAGACCCAGTACTTC. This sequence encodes CPGSARKDEEETQYF.

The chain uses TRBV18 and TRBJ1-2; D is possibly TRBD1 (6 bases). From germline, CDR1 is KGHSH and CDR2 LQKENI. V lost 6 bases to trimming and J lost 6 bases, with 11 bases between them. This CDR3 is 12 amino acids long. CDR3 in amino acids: CASSGGRDGYTF. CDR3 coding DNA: TGTGCCAGCTCCGGGGGCAGGGATGGCTACACCTTC.

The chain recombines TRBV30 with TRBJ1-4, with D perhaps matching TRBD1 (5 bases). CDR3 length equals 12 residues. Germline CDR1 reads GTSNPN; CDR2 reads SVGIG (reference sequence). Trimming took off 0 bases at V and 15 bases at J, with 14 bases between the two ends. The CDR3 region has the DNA TGTGCCTGGAGTGTCCCACCGGGGGGATTGTTTTTT. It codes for CAWSVPPGGLFF.

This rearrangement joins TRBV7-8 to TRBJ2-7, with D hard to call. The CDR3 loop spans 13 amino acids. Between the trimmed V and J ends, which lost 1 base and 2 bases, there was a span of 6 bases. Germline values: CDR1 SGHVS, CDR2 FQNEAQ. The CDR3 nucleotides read TGTGCCAGCAGCTTAGGGGGTACCTACGAGCAGTACTTC. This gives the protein CASSLGGTYEQYF. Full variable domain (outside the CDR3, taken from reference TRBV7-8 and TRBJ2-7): GAGVSQSPRYKVAKRGQDVALRCDPISGHVSLFWYQQALGQGPEFLTYFQNEAQLDKSGLPSDRFFAERPEGSVSTLKIQRTQQEDSAVYLCASSLGGTYEQYFGPGTRLTVT.

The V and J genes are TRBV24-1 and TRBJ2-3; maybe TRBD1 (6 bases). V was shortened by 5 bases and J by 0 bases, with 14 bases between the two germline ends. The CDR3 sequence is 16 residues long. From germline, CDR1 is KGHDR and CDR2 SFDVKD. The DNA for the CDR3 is TGTGCCACCAGTGGTGGACAGTACCCTAGCACAGATACGCAGTATTTT. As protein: CATSGGQYPSTDTQYF.

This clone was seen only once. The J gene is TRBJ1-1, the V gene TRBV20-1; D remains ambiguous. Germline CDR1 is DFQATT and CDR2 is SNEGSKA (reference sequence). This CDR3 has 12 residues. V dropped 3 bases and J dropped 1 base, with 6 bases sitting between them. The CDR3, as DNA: TGCAGTGCTAGTCGGGAGAACACTGAAGCTTTCTTT. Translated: CSASRENTEAFF.

The CDR3, as DNA: TGCGCCAGCAGCCAAGACCGACAGGAGAATTCACCCCTCCACTTT. It yields the protein CASSQDRQENSPLHF. This chain joins TRBV4-3 and TRBJ1-6; tentative D call: TRBD1 (6 bases). V gave up 0 bases and J gave up 7 bases, with 10 bases separating them. CDR3 length equals 15 residues. CDR1 and CDR2 from the germline V gene are LGHNA and YSLEER.

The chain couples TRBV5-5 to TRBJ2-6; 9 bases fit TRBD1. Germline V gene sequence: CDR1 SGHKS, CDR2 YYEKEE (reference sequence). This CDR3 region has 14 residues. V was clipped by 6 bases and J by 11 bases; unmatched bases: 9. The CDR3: CASTIRDRVYVLTF. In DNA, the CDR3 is TGTGCCAGCACCATCCGGGACAGGGTTTACGTCCTGACTTTC.